This T cell receptor (beta chain) was sequenced during a study of OX40 agonist ivuxolimab in advanced cancers. The V and J ends lost 0 bases and 7 bases respectively, with 11 bases between them. The length of the CDR3 is 14 residues. The germline V gene has CDR1 SGDLS and CDR2 YYNGEE. Assay: immunoSEQ multiplex PCR; the TCRdb copy retains only in-frame clones and omits some. The sample records about 70,000 clones, roughly nine tenths being singletons. In this sample, this clone turned up once. V and J are TRBV9 and TRBJ2-1; D remains ambiguous. The TCR originated in an adult with an advanced solid tumor such as melanoma, head and neck, liver or kidney cancer. The source was CD4+ or CD8+ T cells sorted from blood, collected in a trial of the OX40 agonist ivuxolimab. The CDR3 DNA reads TGTGCCAGCAGCGTAGGAGGCTCCCAGAATGAGCAGTTCTTC. This translates into CASSVGGSQNEQFF.